The present T cell receptor beta chain was sequenced within a study of blood T cell repertoires in COVID-19. Study as a whole: Nucleic acid was either cDNA or gDNA, and it came from T cells, B-cell-depleted T cells, or PBMCs.

This clone was found once. Sequencing was performed with immunoSEQ multiplex PCR; in TCRdb, only in-frame clones are kept and a portion is missing. The sample yields 130,000 or so clones, more than 60% seen once. Looked up from germline, CDR1 is KGHSH and CDR2 is LQKENI. CDR3 length equals 17 residues. Trimming took 3 bases from V and 2 from J, leaving 18 bases between them. Sequenced input: peripheral blood. The sequence was obtained from a man aged 50-60 years with acute or convalescent COVID-19. This chain joins TRBV18 and TRBJ2-3; a weak D match, TRBD2 (5 bases). DNA of the CDR3: TGTGCCAGCTCACCCACCCTAGAAGCGGCGTCCACAGATACGCAGTATTTT. It encodes CASSPTLEAASTDTQYF.